This T cell receptor (beta chain) was captured by sequencing in a study of T cells in lung cancer brain metastases (dated by TCRdb to about 2018). With respect to the entire study: Of the approximately 20 patients, fewer than 18 had a history of tobacco use, with a median of 40 pack-years. Nine tenths of the roughly 20 patients received no interval therapy between primary and metastasis resection. An average DNA integrity number of approximately 3.7 was found in both primary and metastatic specimens, and no significant difference was detected between sites. The primary and brain metastasis specimens were acquired a median of around 350 days apart. TCR beta CDR3 repertoires were compared between fully resected primary non-small cell lung cancers and paired brain metastases. The cohort included roughly 20 patients who provided around 40 specimens, with each patient contributing one primary lung lesion and one brain metastasis. Of the patients, some eleven were female and eight or nine were male, and their median age at first diagnosis was around 60 years.

The CDR3 covers 12 residues, taking in both the cysteine and the phenylalanine. Left in the record is the CDR3 DNA by itself, 36 bases read in frame from the first base. CDR1 and CDR2 (MGHRA, YSYEKL) derive from the germline V gene. At the junction V is shortened by 4 bases and J by 4 bases, with 5 bases in between. Each sample received between 2.24 and 4.92 ug of genomic DNA as input, and paired samples received equal DNA input. TCR beta libraries were constructed in two PCR steps with the immunoSEQ hsTCRbeta Kit, which uses multiplexed V and J gene primers. The pooled libraries, together with positive and negative controls, were sequenced on an Illumina MiSeq running a 100-cycle paired-end protocol. As for the authors' bioinformatics: The immunoSEQ vendor processed the raw data into normalized, annotated TCR beta repertoire reports. Richness was defined as unique clones by nucleotide sequence, and total richness was extrapolated with the iChao1 and Efron-Thisted estimators. Paired lesions were characterized and compared using Pielou's evenness, Simpson's index, top-ten clone proportional abundance, and the Morisita overlap index. Not all clones reach the TCRdb copy of this immuneACCESS table, which keeps in-frame sequences only. Checked studies attribute under half of the gap to unresolved V genes and leave the rest unexplained. That table furnishes V, J and clone size, whereas the DNA furnished D and trimming. This sample is represented by more than 650 clones; more than 80% of them were singletons. Of the sample, around a tenth is held by the ten largest clones.

Resection was performed in the patients for synchronous oligometastatic disease or for delayed recurrence of a solitary brain metastasis. To avoid including cancers other than NSCLC, any patient with a history of multiple malignancies was excluded. Tumor areas were macrodissected from a few deparaffinized roughly 10 um unstained sections guided by marked H&E slides. All specimens were formalin-fixed and paraffin-embedded (FFPE). The AllPrep DNA/RNA FFPE Kit was used to extract genomic DNA. With respect to this clone: There is no known antigen for this receptor. The record has no base qualities; no much larger clone is one base away.

General conclusions and limits of the study: Brain metastases contained significantly fewer unique productive clones than the paired primaries (median about 1,600 versus 5,000). Most clones were found to be lesion-specific, and limited overlap was observed between paired lesions (mean Morisita index about 0.24). The ten most abundant clones made up a significantly larger repertoire fraction in brain metastases than primaries, suggesting clonal expansion. DNA fragmentation in the FFPE samples may have prevented recovery of the complete infiltrating T cell repertoire. The study could not control for the effects of preoperative corticosteroids on T cell infiltration in brain metastases.

The chain is encoded by TRBV4-1 joined to TRBJ1-3; the D gene cannot be resolved reliably. The sequenced material came from tumor tissue from a brain metastasis. The cell subset or site label of this sample denotes: paired resected brain metastasis. This clonotype was sampled from a man between 65 and 85 years old with non-small cell lung cancer that had spread to the brain. The base sequence is TGCGCCAGCAGCCCGACGGGAAACACCATATATTTT. Translated, it reads CASSPTGNTIYF.